Below, one T cell receptor (beta chain) is given with its context. The antigen is unknown. This sample also contains other DNA sequences that code for the same CDR3. Only CD45RO-negative cells positively selected for CCR7 counted as naive CD8 cells, so terminally differentiated effector memory CD45RA+ cells were excluded. Germline CDR1 MGHRA, CDR2 YSYEKL. V lost 2 bases to trimming and J lost 6 bases, with 10 bases between them. The CDR3 sequence is 14 residues long. These data are taken from a study of shared clonotypes between healthy human individuals. Notes on the study in general: The small donor group covered limited genetic and exposure diversity.

Execution of the assay was at deep level. The data were produced by immunoSEQ multiplex PCR, yet TCRdb's version contains in-frame clones alone and is incomplete. The sample holds around 1.9 million clones, roughly 93% seen once. The rearrangement links TRBV4-1 to TRBJ2-2; a possible D gene is TRBD2 (6 bases). Material for sequencing was naive CD8+ T cells from PBMCs. This clonotype was sampled from a man between 18 and 29 years old in good health. Some clones in this sample may be carry-over from other donors' samples. The CDR3 spells CASSQLEGPGELFF. In nucleotides, the CDR3 is TGCGCCAGCAGCCAATTGGAGGGGCCCGGGGAGCTGTTTTTT.